This is a list of T cell receptor beta chains from one sample in a study of shared clonotypes between healthy human individuals. The data were produced by immunoSEQ multiplex PCR, yet TCRdb's version contains in-frame clones alone and is incomplete. The table records about 1.5 million clones, more than 95% of them present only once. Sequencing was done on a sample of naive CD4+ T cells sorted from blood. The receptors were sampled from a man aged 25 to 45 in good health. Each CDR3 is given with its conserved first and last residue. The D gene is left open where the match is weak. Clone size is not always given. Where it is, it says once, few, many or a class for expanded clones.

CDR3aa	CDR3nt	v_gene	j_gene	d_gene	abundance
CASSVEEGRWETQYF	TGTGCCAGCAGCGTAGAGGAGGGGCGCTGGGAGACCCAGTACTTC	TRBV9	TRBJ2-5	-	once
CASSQIGGRTGELFF	TGCGCCAGCAGCCAAATCGGAGGGAGGACCGGGGAGCTGTTTTTT	TRBV4-1	TRBJ2-2	-	-
CASSPGQGIGYTF	TGTGCCAGCAGCCCAGGACAGGGAATTGGCTACACCTTC	TRBV5-4	TRBJ1-2	TRBD1	-
CASSERAYNEQFF	TGCGCCAGCAGTGAGCGGGCTTACAATGAGCAGTTCTTC	TRBV10-2	TRBJ2-1	-	-
CASRGQQDEKLFF	TGTGCCAGCAGGGGACAGCAAGATGAAAAACTGTTTTTT	TRBV5-4	TRBJ1-4	TRBD1	once
CASSYPRGMNTEAFF	TGTGCCAGCAGTTACCCCAGGGGGATGAACACTGAAGCTTTCTTT	TRBV6-6	TRBJ1-1	TRBD1	-
CASSLASRNHYNEQFF	TGTGCCAGCAGCTTAGCTTCGCGGAATCACTACAATGAGCAGTTCTTC	TRBV7-6	TRBJ2-1	-	-
CASSHRDRGGFANTGELFF	TGTGCCAGCAGCCACCGGGACAGGGGCGGGTTCGCGAACACCGGGGAGCTGTTTTTT	TRBV14	TRBJ2-2	TRBD1	-
CASSVTSVRETQYF	TGTGCCAGCAGCGTTACTAGTGTGAGGGAGACCCAGTACTTC	TRBV9	TRBJ2-5	-	-
CASTPIAGGLYEQYF	TGTGCCAGCACCCCTATAGCGGGAGGACTCTACGAGCAGTACTTC	TRBV6-5	TRBJ2-7	TRBD2	-
CASSLTAISGNTIYF	TGTGCCAGCAGCTTGACAGCAATCTCTGGAAACACCATATATTTT	TRBV7-9	TRBJ1-3	-	-
CSVPLEVQGGSGYTF	TGCAGCGTTCCCCTGGAGGTACAGGGAGGTTCGGGCTACACCTTC	TRBV29-1	TRBJ1-2	-	-
CASSLGSGRSSTDTQYF	TGTGCCAGCAGCTTGGGTAGCGGGAGATCTAGCACAGATACGCAGTATTTT	TRBV5-4	TRBJ2-3	TRBD2	-
CSAGGVGREQYF	TGCAGCGCGGGAGGAGTAGGTCGCGAGCAGTACTTC	TRBV29-1	TRBJ2-7	TRBD2	once
CASRGGRRTEAFF	TGTGCCAGCAGGGGGGGGCGTCGGACTGAAGCTTTCTTT	TRBV28	TRBJ1-1	-	-
CASSELGTEAFF	TGTGCCAGCAGTGAGTTAGGGACTGAAGCTTTCTTT	TRBV6-1	TRBJ1-1	-	-
CASIFSNRDREGYEQYF	TGTGCCAGCATTTTTTCCAACCGGGACAGGGAGGGATACGAGCAGTACTTC	TRBV28	TRBJ2-7	TRBD1	-
CASSLSSGLSYEQYF	TGTGCCAGCAGCTTGTCGTCGGGACTCTCCTACGAGCAGTACTTC	TRBV5-4	TRBJ2-7	-	once
CASRIAGGPDTQYF	TGTGCCAGCAGAATAGCGGGAGGGCCAGATACGCAGTATTTT	TRBV6-6	TRBJ2-3	TRBD2	-
CASSRRGLWDTEAFF	TGTGCCAGCAGCCGGAGGGGACTTTGGGACACTGAAGCTTTCTTT	TRBV5-6	TRBJ1-1	-	-
CASSHSFRGITEAFF	TGTGCCAGCAGCCATTCCTTTCGGGGGATCACTGAAGCTTTCTTT	TRBV11-2	TRBJ1-1	-	-
CASSLSGGGTEAFF	TGTGCCAGCAGCCTTAGCGGGGGAGGGACTGAAGCTTTCTTT	TRBV7-6	TRBJ1-1	-	-
CASSIQGVENQPQHF	TGTGCCAGCAGTATACAGGGGGTGGAAAATCAGCCCCAGCATTTT	TRBV6-1	TRBJ1-5	TRBD1	-
CASSQVSPGELFF	TGCGCCAGCAGCCAAGTGAGCCCCGGGGAGCTGTTTTTT	TRBV4-1	TRBJ2-2	-	-
CASSIRDRSYEQYF	TGTGCCAGCAGTATCCGGGACAGGTCCTACGAGCAGTACTTC	TRBV6-1	TRBJ2-7	TRBD1	once
CASRTSGSYEQYF	TGTGCCAGCCGGACTAGCGGGTCCTACGAGCAGTACTTC	TRBV28	TRBJ2-7	TRBD2	-
CASSLQGAITDTQYF	TGTGCCAGCAGTTTACAGGGGGCGATTACAGATACGCAGTATTTT	TRBV6-4	TRBJ2-3	TRBD1	-
CASSHKDTQYF	TGTGCCAGCAGTCACAAAGATACGCAGTATTTT	TRBV28	TRBJ2-3	-	-
CASSLGGSRDTQYF	TGTGCCAGCAGCTTAGGAGGGAGTAGAGATACGCAGTATTTT	TRBV7-9	TRBJ2-3	-	-
CASSTAERYNQPQHF	TGTGCCAGTAGTACCGCCGAACGTTACAATCAGCCCCAGCATTTT	TRBV19	TRBJ1-5	-	-
CASSSTGRNEKLFF	TGCGCCAGCAGCTCGACAGGACGTAATGAAAAACTGTTTTTT	TRBV5-1	TRBJ1-4	-	-
CASNAKLFF	TGCGCCAGCAATGCAAAACTGTTTTTT	TRBV10-1	TRBJ1-4	-	-
CASSPRSGLSYNEQFF	TGTGCCAGCAGCCCCCGTTCGGGACTCTCGTACAATGAGCAGTTCTTC	TRBV9	TRBJ2-1	-	-
CASSLGQGSIYEQYF	TGTGCCAGCAGCCTCGGACAGGGGAGTATCTACGAGCAGTACTTC	TRBV7-8	TRBJ2-7	TRBD1	-
CASTDRRGLNTGELFF	TGTGCCAGTACCGACCGCCGCGGCTTAAACACCGGGGAGCTGTTTTTT	TRBV19	TRBJ2-2	-	-
CASSRQPSGNTIYF	TGTGCCAGCAGCAGACAGCCATCTGGAAACACCATATATTTT	TRBV28	TRBJ1-3	-	-
CASSGQGADTQYF	TGCGCCAGCTCTGGACAGGGGGCAGATACGCAGTATTTT	TRBV5-1	TRBJ2-3	TRBD1	once
CSIKGYSDGNTIYF	TGCAGCATCAAGGGGTACTCTGATGGAAACACCATATATTTT	TRBV29-1	TRBJ1-3	-	-
CATSGEVNTEAFF	TGTGCCACCTCGGGGGAGGTGAACACTGAAGCTTTCTTT	TRBV2	TRBJ1-1	-	-
CASSGHSSGNTIYF	TGTGCCAGCAGTGGGCACAGCTCTGGAAACACCATATATTTT	TRBV6-1	TRBJ1-3	-	-
CASSDPAVHSPQPVLGELFF	TGTGCCAGCAGCGACCCGGCGGTTCACAGTCCTCAGCCAGTTCTTGGGGAGCTGTTTTTT	TRBV7-8	TRBJ2-2	-	-
CASSSRGLEAFF	TGTGCCAGCAGCTCCAGGGGGCTAGAAGCTTTCTTT	TRBV7-9	TRBJ1-1	TRBD1	-
CASTLDGDVNGYTF	TGTGCCAGCACCTTGGACGGGGACGTAAACGGCTACACCTTC	TRBV6-1	TRBJ1-2	-	-
CASSVGVGAGGWNTGELFF	TGTGCCAGCAGCGTAGGAGTAGGAGCGGGAGGGTGGAACACCGGGGAGCTGTTTTTT	TRBV9	TRBJ2-2	TRBD2	-
CASSLAGGSYEQFF	TGTGCCAGCAGTCTAGCGGGAGGATCGTATGAGCAGTTCTTC	TRBV27	TRBJ2-1	TRBD2	once